The 31 T cell receptor beta chains in this list originate from one sample, sequenced in a study of STAT5B mutations in CD4+ large granular lymphocyte leukemia. Clones were sequenced by immunoSEQ multiplex PCR, and TCRdb holds only the in-frame ones, with some missing. The sample yields about 4,900 clones, 88% seen once. The sample was PBMCs. The receptors were gathered from a middle-aged man with CD4+ T-cell large granular lymphocyte leukemia.

The table lists this clone with a few counts. This chain links TRBV5-1 with TRBJ2-3, with D hard to call. The CDR3 is made up of 13 amino acids. CDR1 and CDR2 (germline): SGHRS, YFSETQ. Trimming shortened V by 5 bases and J by 0 bases, and 7 bases separated the two germline ends. For the CDR3, the DNA is TGCGCCAGCAGTAGACGGAGCACAGATACGCAGTATTTT. It is translated as CASSRRSTDTQYF. The full variable domain, completed using reference TRBV5-1 and TRBJ2-3, is KAGVTQTPRYLIKTRGQQVTLSCSPISGHRSVSWYQQTPGQGLQFLFEYFSETQRNKGNFPGRFSGRQFSNSRSEMNVSTLELGDSALYLCASSRRSTDTQYFGPGTRLTVL.

This clone showed up just once. The chain joins TRBV20-1 to TRBJ2-7; D might be TRBD2 (6 bases). Germline values: CDR1 DFQATT, CDR2 SNEGSKA (reference sequence). Trimming shortened V by 5 bases and J by 7 bases, and 12 bases separated the two germline ends. The CDR3 length is 11 residues. CDR3 DNA: TGCAGTGCTGCCGGGGGTCGAGAGCAGTACTTC. It translates to CSAAGGREQYF.

The chain recombines TRBV11-2 with TRBJ1-3; TRBD1 matches 11 bases. CDR1 is SGHAT, CDR2 FQNNGV, per germline. There are 15 residues in the CDR3. Unmatched junction bases numbered 10, after V lost 7 bases and J lost 8 bases. In DNA form, the CDR3 reads TGTGCCAGCACTTTCAGCGGGGACAGGGGGGACACCATATATTTT. Translated: CASTFSGDRGDTIYF.

The chain couples TRBV14 to TRBJ1-1, with 7 positions matching TRBD1. Germline V gene lookup returns CDR1 SGHDN and CDR2 FVKESK. The CDR3 consists of 14 residues. The V gene end was trimmed by 6 bases and the J gene end by 1 base; junction bases not matched to a gene: 5. CDR3 sequence: CASRVQGPNTEAFF. DNA for the CDR3: TGTGCCAGCAGGGTACAGGGGCCGAACACTGAAGCTTTCTTT.

The chain couples TRBV7-6 to TRBJ2-1; tentative D call: TRBD2 (5 bases). Looked up from germline, CDR1 is SGHVS and CDR2 is FNYEAQ. The CDR3 is made up of 16 amino acids. The ends were cut back, 3 bases at V and 7 bases at J, with 19 bases in the middle. The CDR3 region is CASSFLGAGGRNEQFF. As DNA, the CDR3 is TGTGCCAGCAGCTTTTTGGGAGCTGGTGGGCGTAATGAGCAGTTCTTC.

V is TRBV7-6 and J is TRBJ2-2; D unclear. Trimming cost V 1 base and J 4 bases, with 10 bases left between them. The CDR3 has 15 amino acids. The germline V gene encodes CDR1 SGHVS and CDR2 FNYEAQ. The CDR3 nucleotides are TGTGCCAGCAGCTTAGAGACTCGGCCCACCGGGGAGCTGTTTTTT. This translates into CASSLETRPTGELFF.

V usage is TRBV5-3 and J usage is TRBJ2-7; 8 bases align to TRBD2. TRBV5-3 is recorded as an ORF, its role being uncertain. Unmatched junction bases numbered 15, after V lost 10 bases and J lost 3 bases. CDR3 size: 15 residues. The CDR3 sequence is CAPGERGSQFYEQYF. CDR3 in DNA: TGTGCCCCCGGGGAGCGGGGGAGCCAATTCTACGAGCAGTACTTC.

The rearrangement joins TRBV5-5 to TRBJ1-6, with D possibly matching TRBD1 (5 bases). Trimming removed 6 bases from V and 5 bases from J, with 12 bases in between. CDR3 size: 14 residues. Per germline, CDR1 SGHKS and CDR2 YYEKEE (reference sequence). The CDR3 sequence is CASTRAGDNSPLHF. The CDR3, as DNA: TGTGCCAGCACCCGGGCGGGGGATAATTCACCCCTCCACTTT.

The genes are TRBV11-3 and TRBJ2-2; D gene ambiguous. Trimming left V 4 bases short and J 1 base short, with 7 bases between. In germline, CDR1 is SGHNT, CDR2 YENEEA. This CDR3 comprises 14 residues. CDR3 loop: CASSSWGNTGELFF. The CDR3 DNA follows: TGTGCCAGCAGCTCTTGGGGGAACACCGGGGAGCTGTTTTTT.

The chain recombines TRBV29-1 with TRBJ2-1, with a tentative D call TRBD2 (5 bases). The V and J ends lost 7 bases and 9 bases respectively, with 25 bases between them. In germline, CDR1 is SQVTM, CDR2 ANQGSEA. This CDR3 has 15 amino acids. The CDR3 region is CSAPPAAGLGVEQFF. The CDR3 DNA sequence: TGCAGCGCCCCACCGGCGGCGGGCCTCGGGGTTGAGCAGTTCTTC.

This clone has more than one count but fewer than ten. This sequence joins TRBV6-5 and TRBJ1-4; 8 nucleotides match TRBD1. With V trimmed by 6 bases and J by 5 bases, 5 bases remained unmatched. This CDR3 region has 14 residues. Germline V gene data show CDR1 as MNHEY and CDR2 as SVGAGI. The CDR3 DNA sequence: TGTGCCAGCAGAAAGACAGGGGACAATGAAAAACTGTTTTTT. Translating it yields CASRKTGDNEKLFF.

The CDR3 DNA reads TGTGCCAGCAGCTTTAGGACTAGCGGGAGAGAGACCCAGTACTTC. This sequence encodes CASSFRTSGRETQYF. The chain couples TRBV7-2 to TRBJ2-5; 13 bases agree with TRBD2. Germline-derived CDR1 and CDR2 are SGHTA and FQGNSA. The V segment lost 3 bases and the J segment 4 bases; nucleotides outside the gene matches: 2. The CDR3 consists of 15 residues.

The V gene is TRBV2, the J gene TRBJ2-2; either TRBD1 or TRBD2 may supply D (5 bases each). CDR1 and CDR2 (germline): SNHLY, FYNNEI. Trimming took off 10 bases at V and 0 bases at J, with 9 bases between the two ends. The CDR3 runs 13 residues. CDR3 protein: CATGTPNTGELFF. CDR3 DNA: TGTGCCACCGGGACCCCGAACACCGGGGAGCTGTTTTTT.

This sequence joins TRBV4-2 and TRBJ2-2; 12 bases align to TRBD2. The junction had 5 bases not matched to a gene; V was cut back by 4 bases and J by 5 bases. The germline CDR1 and CDR2 sequences are LGHNA and YNFKEQ. This CDR3 is built from 16 residues. CDR3 sequence reads: CASSLGLAGRTGELFF. CDR3 DNA: TGTGCCAGCAGCCTTGGACTAGCGGGAAGGACCGGGGAGCTGTTTTTT.

CDR3 region: CTIIFGGAGVGETQYF. CDR3 DNA: TGCACCATTATATTTGGGGGGGCAGGGGTGGGAGAGACCCAGTACTTC. V gene TRBV29-1 combines with J gene TRBJ2-5, with D possibly TRBD2 on 7 matching bases. The CDR3 consists of 16 residues. Germline lookup yields CDR1 SQVTM and CDR2 ANQGSEA. The variable domain in full, with the rest retrieved from reference TRBV29-1 and TRBJ2-5, is SAVISQKPSRDICQRGTSLTIQCQVDSQVTMMFWYRQQPGQSLTLIATANQGSEATYESGFVIDKFPISRPNLTFSTLTVSNMSPEDSSIYLCTIIFGGAGVGETQYFGPGTRLLVL.

A word on this clone: The sample carries other DNA sequences with the same CDR3. The chain carries TRBV5-5 and TRBJ1-5; no reliable D call. The CDR3 sequence is 14 residues long. The germline V gene encodes CDR1 SGHKS and CDR2 YYEKEE (reference sequence). V lost 0 bases, J lost 5 bases, and 9 bases lay in between. The chain's CDR3 is CASSLEGGDQPQHF. The DNA of the CDR3 is TGTGCCAGCAGCTTGGAGGGTGGGGATCAGCCCCAGCATTTT.

The chain couples TRBV12-1 to TRBJ2-7; the table's D call, TRBD2, was not checked against the DNA. TRBV12-1 is shown as a pseudogene. CDR3 length equals 14 residues. In DNA, the CDR3 is TGTGCCAGCAGGGAAAGCGGGAGGGTATACGAGCAGTACTTC. Translated: CASRESGRVYEQYF.

CDR3 amino acids: CASSSGQTNSPLHF. In DNA, the CDR3 is TGTGCCAGCAGCTCCGGACAAACGAACTCACCCCTCCACTTT. The rearrangement links TRBV5-4 to TRBJ1-6; D is perhaps TRBD1 (5 bases). This CDR3 region has 14 residues. Trimming took 3 bases from V and 10 from J, leaving 14 bases between them. In germline, CDR1 is SGHNT, CDR2 YYREEE (reference sequence).

The chain is built from TRBV7-9 and TRBJ2-7, with D maybe TRBD2 (6 bases). Germline CDR1 SEHNR, CDR2 FQNEAQ (reference sequence). The ends were cut back, 3 bases at V and 1 base at J, with 10 bases in the middle. CDR3 length: 14 residues. The CDR3 bases are TGTGCCAGCAGCTTTCGGGAGACGTCCTACGAGCAGTACTTC. It is translated as CASSFRETSYEQYF. Filled out from reference TRBV7-9 and TRBJ2-7, the complete variable domain reads DTGVSQNPRHKITKRGQNVTFRCDPISEHNRLYWYRQTLGQGPEFLTYFQNEAQLEKSRLLSDRFSAERPKGSFSTLEIQRTEQGDSAMYLCASSFRETSYEQYFGPGTRLTVT.

This clone was seen more than once but under ten times. The gene calls are TRBV7-2 and TRBJ1-1; possibly TRBD1 for D (6 bases). V lost 3 bases to trimming and J lost 1 base, with 9 bases between them. This CDR3 has 14 amino acids. Per the germline V gene, CDR1 is SGHTA and CDR2 is FQGNSA. The CDR3 DNA follows: TGTGCCAGCAGCTTTTCGACAGGGAACACTGAAGCTTTCTTT. Translation gives CASSFSTGNTEAFF.

This sequence joins TRBV27 and TRBJ2-3; D uncertain. In germline, CDR1 is MNHEY, CDR2 SMNVEV (reference sequence). The CDR3 runs to 12 residues. Trimming left V 2 bases short and J 5 bases short, with 5 bases between. The DNA of the CDR3 is TGTGCCAGCAGTTTAAATGGAGATACGCAGTATTTT. Translation gives CASSLNGDTQYF.

V gene TRBV6-6 combines with J gene TRBJ2-7, with TRBD2 matching 12 bases. Losses at the gene ends were 2 bases for V and 0 bases for J; bases not matched to a gene: 2. Germline loops: CDR1 MNHNY, CDR2 SVGAGI (reference sequence). The CDR3 consists of 16 residues. The CDR3 protein is CASSYPGLAGSYEQYF. The CDR3 bases are TGTGCCAGCAGTTACCCGGGACTAGCGGGCTCCTACGAGCAGTACTTC.

In this sample, this clone turned up a few times. This chain joins TRBV7-9 and TRBJ1-4, with D unresolved. CDR1 and CDR2 from the germline V gene are SEHNR and FQNEAQ (reference sequence). This CDR3 comprises 13 residues. V dropped 4 bases and J dropped 4 bases, with 7 bases sitting between them. CDR3 nucleotides: TGTGCCAGCAGCTCTCAGGTTAATGAAAAACTGTTTTTT. It yields the protein CASSSQVNEKLFF.

V gene TRBV10-3 combines with J gene TRBJ2-7; weak D call: TRBD2 (6 bases). In germline, CDR1 is ENHRY, CDR2 SYGVKD. The CDR3 has 13 amino acids. The V and J ends lost 10 bases and 5 bases respectively, with 18 bases between them. The CDR3 nucleotides read TGTGCCACCAGCGCGGCGGGATATAACGAGCAGTACTTC. Translated: CATSAAGYNEQYF.

The V gene is TRBV6-5, the J gene TRBJ1-1; no clear D gene. The CDR3 loop spans 11 amino acids. From germline, CDR1 is MNHEY and CDR2 SVGAGI. The V gene lost 6 bases and the J gene lost 10 bases, with 12 bases spanning the gap. The CDR3 region has the DNA TGTGCCAGCAGCGGGAGAGTGGCAGCTTTCTTT. It translates to CASSGRVAAFF.

The chain is built from TRBV7-2 and TRBJ2-3; D perhaps matches TRBD1 (6 bases). Germline CDR1 SGHTA, CDR2 FQGNSA. This CDR3 is 15 amino acids long. V dropped 6 bases and J dropped 6 bases, with 19 bases sitting between them. Here the CDR3 DNA reads TGTGCCAGCAGACTTAGTAGAGCAGGGGCGGATACGCAGTATTTT. Its protein product is CASRLSRAGADTQYF.

The chain combines TRBV2 with TRBJ2-2; either TRBD1 or TRBD2 may fit D (6 bases each). V lost 4 bases to trimming and J lost 5 bases, with 11 bases between them. The CDR3 spans 14 residues. CDR1 SNHLY and CDR2 FYNNEI come from the germline V gene. CDR3 DNA sequence: TGTGCCAGCAGTGTGAGGGGGGATACCGGGGAGCTGTTTTTT. It translates to CASSVRGDTGELFF.

This CDR3 reads CASSGRGPDTQYF. Here the CDR3 DNA reads TGTGCCAGCAGTGGGAGAGGGCCAGATACGCAGTATTTT. This rearrangement joins TRBV6-1 to TRBJ2-3; TRBD2 is a possible D gene (5 bases). This CDR3 region has 13 residues. CDR1 is MNHNS, CDR2 SASEGT, per germline. V lost 4 bases to trimming and J lost 4 bases, with 9 bases between them.

The chain links TRBV7-9 to TRBJ1-1; D is unclear. There are 13 residues in the CDR3. Looked up from germline, CDR1 is SEHNR and CDR2 is FQNEAQ (reference sequence). Trimming removed 3 bases at V and 3 bases at J, with 8 bases between. CDR3 bases: TGTGCCAGCAGCTTGGACCGGGACACTGAAGCTTTCTTT. It is translated as CASSLDRDTEAFF.

DNA for the CDR3: TGTGCCAGCAGCCTTCGACTAGCGGTAGACTCCTACGAGCAGTACTTC. It translates to CASSLRLAVDSYEQYF. The chain joins TRBV11-3 to TRBJ2-7; TRBD2 matches 9 bases. Per the germline V gene, CDR1 is SGHNT and CDR2 is YENEEA. CDR3 length equals 16 residues. Trimming cost V 5 bases and J 0 bases; bases outside gene matches: 8.

V gene TRBV28 combines with J gene TRBJ1-2; TRBD1 aligns across 9 bases. Losses at the gene ends were 8 bases for V and 6 bases for J; bases not matched to a gene: 10. This CDR3 has 14 amino acids. Germline V gene lookup returns CDR1 MDHEN and CDR2 SYDVKM. The CDR3 is CASLTQGALDGYTF. DNA of the CDR3: TGTGCCAGCCTAACACAGGGGGCGCTTGATGGCTACACCTTC.